This T cell receptor beta chain was observed in a study of long-term antiretroviral therapy in people with HIV. CDR3 length: 12 amino acids. Looked up from germline, CDR1 is SQVTM and CDR2 is ANQGSEA. Trimming removed 2 bases at V and 3 bases at J, with 8 bases between. Assay version v3.0 of immunoSEQ was used, and it was run at survey level. The table came from immunoSEQ multiplex PCR; TCRdb's copy has only in-frame clones and leaves some out. The sample shows more than 7,000 clones, about 74% of them seen only once. The V and J genes are TRBV29-1 and TRBJ2-7; D remains unclear. This specimen consisted of unsorted PBMCs, obtained 0.9 years before starting antiretroviral therapy. This TCR was recovered from a man aged 35 to 55 with HIV. Here the CDR3 DNA reads TGCAGCGTTGAATCCGTATACTACGAGCAGTACTTC. Translation gives CSVESVYYEQYF.